This is a list of T cell receptor beta chains from one sample in a study of T cell responses to AZD1222 COVID-19 vaccine. TCRdb's table, derived via immunoSEQ multiplex PCR, lists solely in-frame clones and lacks some. The sample shows about 55,000 clones, 80% to 90% of them seen only once. Sequenced here: peripheral blood, sampled on day 0 of AZD1222 vaccination. These receptors all stem from an adult in good health. CDR3s include the opening cysteine and the closing phenylalanine or tryptophan. The D gene is left open where the match is weak. Size is stated for part of the rows, as once, few or many counts, or as a class when the clone is expanded.

d_gene,len,abundance,j_gene,v_gene,CDR3nt,CDR3aa
TRBD1,13,.,TRBJ1-2,TRBV19,TGTGCCAGTATTCTGACAGGGGGCTATGGCTACACCTTC,CASILTGGYGYTF
.,11,.,TRBJ1-5,TRBV6-5,TGTGCCAGCAGTCCTAATCAGCCCCAGCATTTT,CASSPNQPQHF
TRBD1,15,.,TRBJ1-5,TRBV28,TGTGCCAGCACCCTAACAGGGGCCGGGGAGGGGCCCCAGCATTTT,CASTLTGAGEGPQHF
TRBD2,16,.,TRBJ2-1,TRBV11-2,TGTGCCAGCAGCTCATTAGCGGGAGGGGGCTGGGGTGAGCAGTTCTTC,CASSSLAGGGWGEQFF
.,19,.,TRBJ1-6,TRBV5-1,TGCGCCAGCAGCTTGGAAAGAGGGCCTCTAAGTTCCTATAATTCACCCCTCCACTTT,CASSLERGPLSSYNSPLHF
.,16,.,TRBJ2-7,TRBV9,TGTGCCAGCAGCGTAGGGCGAGCGAGCGGTTCCTACGAGCAGTACTTC,CASSVGRASGSYEQYF
.,15,.,TRBJ1-6,TRBV19,TGTGCCAGTAGCCCGGCCCCGCCGGGCAATTCACCCCTCCACTTT,CASSPAPPGNSPLHF
TRBD1,15,.,TRBJ2-7,TRBV19,TGTGCCAGTAGTGCCCCGGGACAGGGTCCCTACGAGCAGTACTTC,CASSAPGQGPYEQYF
.,17,.,TRBJ2-2,TRBV27,TGTGCCAGCAGTTTATTTCCCCCGGTGGGTTTGACCGGGGAGCTGTTTTTT,CASSLFPPVGLTGELFF
.,14,.,TRBJ1-5,TRBV3-1/TRBV3-2,TGTGCCAGCAGCCAACGCGGGTCTTTACAGCCCCAGCATTTT,CASSQRGSLQPQHF
TRBD1,15,.,TRBJ1-4,TRBV5-1,TGCGCCAGCAGCTCGCCGACAGGGGGCGATGAAAAACTGTTTTTT,CASSSPTGGDEKLFF
.,15,once,TRBJ2-2,TRBV7-2,TGTGCCAGCAGCCCCGGGACCTCCTCTACCGGGGAGCTGTTTTTT,CASSPGTSSTGELFF
TRBD1,15,.,TRBJ1-3,TRBV27,TGTGCCAGCCGGTCGGACAGGGGAGTTGGAAACACCATATATTTT,CASRSDRGVGNTIYF
TRBD1,15,few,TRBJ1-5,TRBV28,TGTGCCAGCAGCGGACAGGTGAAGGGCAATCAGCCCCAGCATTTT,CASSGQVKGNQPQHF
TRBD2,16,few,TRBJ2-7,TRBV18,TGTGCCAGCTCACCTGGGACTAGCGGGAGATCAGTAGAGCAGTACTTC,CASSPGTSGRSVEQYF
TRBD2,15,.,TRBJ2-1,TRBV18,TGTGCCAGCTCACCAGCGACTAGCGGCTACAATGAGCAGTTCTTC,CASSPATSGYNEQFF
.,11,.,TRBJ1-1,TRBV28,TGTGCCACCCGGGACCCCTCATGGGCTTTCTTT,CATRDPSWAFF
.,21,.,TRBJ1-6,TRBV24-1,TGTGCCACCAGTGATTTGATAAGGACGGAGCCTTCAAGGCACCATAATTCACCCCTCCACTTT,CATSDLIRTEPSRHHNSPLHF
.,16,.,TRBJ2-7,TRBV28,TGTGCCAGCAGTCCAACCGGGGGGCGGGGCTCCTACGAGCAGTACTTC,CASSPTGGRGSYEQYF
TRBD1,13,.,TRBJ1-6,TRBV7-2,TGTGCCAGCAGGGGACAGCCTAATTCACCCCTCCACTTT,CASRGQPNSPLHF
TRBD1,21,.,TRBJ1-1,TRBV5-1,TGCGCCAGCAGCTTGGTGGGAGGTCTGGACAGGGCGGCCCGGGAGAACACTGAAGCTTTCTTT,CASSLVGGLDRAARENTEAFF
TRBD1,15,.,TRBJ1-2,TRBV29-1,TGCAGCGTTGTGAGCCTGGACAGGGCTAACTATGGCTACACCTTC,CSVVSLDRANYGYTF